These T cell receptor beta chains were read from a single sample in a study of T cell responses to AZD1222 COVID-19 vaccine. The data were produced by immunoSEQ multiplex PCR, yet TCRdb's version contains in-frame clones alone and is incomplete. The sample holds about 120,000 clones; roughly 93% are singletons and the top ten take 1.6%. The sample consisted of peripheral blood, taken 28 days after the second AZD1222 dose. All receptors come from an adult who received the AZD1222 COVID-19 vaccine. The CDR3 runs from the conserved cysteine through the conserved F or W. A D gene is named only where the DNA matches it firmly. The size field is filled for only some rows; it gives once, few, many or a size class.

v_gene	abundance	d_gene	j_gene	CDR3aa	CDR3nt
TRBV5-1	NA	NA	TRBJ2-7	CASSLMGLNTSYEQYF	TGCGCCAGCAGCTTGATGGGACTGAACACCTCCTACGAGCAGTACTTC
TRBV9	NA	NA	TRBJ1-1	CASSVDGMGTEAFF	TGTGCCAGCAGCGTAGATGGAATGGGCACTGAAGCTTTCTTT
TRBV4-2	NA	TRBD2	TRBJ2-1	CASGLPGASGGSYNEQFF	TGTGCCAGCGGACTACCTGGGGCTAGCGGGGGCTCCTACAATGAGCAGTTCTTC
TRBV7-3	few	NA	TRBJ1-1	CASSLFRGAEAFF	TGTGCCAGCAGCTTATTCCGGGGGGCTGAAGCTTTCTTT
TRBV13	NA	NA	TRBJ2-1	CASSPRGSYNEQFF	TGTGCCAGCAGCCCTCGAGGATCCTACAATGAGCAGTTCTTC
TRBV10-2	NA	NA	TRBJ2-1	CASSESGPEFF	TGCGCCAGCAGTGAGTCGGGCCCGGAATTCTTC
TRBV14	NA	NA	TRBJ2-2	CASSQVGGSGELFF	TGTGCCAGCAGCCAAGTTGGCGGGTCCGGGGAGCTGTTTTTT
TRBV5-6	NA	TRBD1	TRBJ1-2	CASSWTGAPGCTF	TGTGCCAGCAGCTGGACAGGGGCGCCTGGCTGCACCTTC
TRBV30	NA	NA	TRBJ2-1	CAWAWAKTICYSYNEQFF	TGTGCCTGGGCTTGGGCTAAAACTATTTGTTACTCCTACAATGAGCAGTTCTTC
TRBV7-9	NA	NA	TRBJ2-1	CASSLDVGVVGNNEQFF	TGTGCCAGCAGCTTAGATGTGGGGGTAGTGGGTAACAATGAGCAGTTCTTC
TRBV27	once	TRBD1	TRBJ1-5	CASSWVGQGFGNQPQHF	TGTGCCAGCAGCTGGGTGGGACAGGGTTTTGGCAATCAGCCCCAGCATTTT
TRBV28	once	TRBD1	TRBJ2-7	CASSPAGTGTYEQYF	TGTGCCAGCAGCCCCGCCGGGACAGGAACCTACGAGCAGTACTTC
TRBV15	NA	TRBD2	TRBJ2-1	CATSREKREGNEQFF	TGTGCCACCAGCAGAGAAAAGCGGGAGGGCAATGAGCAGTTCTTC
TRBV10-3	NA	NA	TRBJ1-5	CATHGGQNQPQHF	TGTGCCACGCATGGGGGGCAAAATCAGCCCCAGCATTTT
TRBV11-2	NA	NA	TRBJ2-7	CASSSGLSYEQYF	TGTGCCAGCAGCTCGGGACTGTCCTACGAGCAGTACTTC
TRBV13	NA	NA	TRBJ2-1	CASSPGLDSYNEQFF	TGTGCCAGCAGCCCGGGACTCGACTCCTACAATGAGCAGTTCTTC
TRBV7-3	few	TRBD1	TRBJ2-2	CASSRQGSGELFF	TGTGCCAGCAGCCGACAGGGGTCCGGGGAGCTGTTTTTT
TRBV9	NA	NA	TRBJ2-6	CASSVGGFGANVLTF	TGTGCCAGCAGCGTAGGGGGCTTTGGGGCCAACGTCCTGACTTTC
TRBV19	NA	TRBD2	TRBJ2-5	CASSILAGGPQTQYF	TGTGCCAGTAGTATACTTGCGGGAGGGCCCCAGACCCAGTACTTC
TRBV7-3	NA	NA	TRBJ1-5	CASSLGTAGGSQPQHF	TGTGCCAGCAGCTTAGGTACTGCGGGGGGAAGTCAGCCCCAGCATTTT
TRBV10-3	NA	NA	TRBJ1-1	CATGSVQDTEAFF	TGTGCCACCGGATCAGTCCAGGACACTGAAGCTTTCTTT
TRBV13	NA	NA	TRBJ1-5	CASSFQGNQPQHF	TGTGCCAGCAGCTTTCAGGGGAATCAGCCCCAGCATTTT
TRBV6-6	NA	TRBD1	TRBJ2-1	CASSPGGTGGGGYSYNEQFF	TGTGCCAGCAGTCCAGGAGGGACAGGGGGTGGGGGATACTCCTACAATGAGCAGTTCTTC
TRBV9	once	NA	TRBJ2-5	CASSVASTLGETQYF	TGTGCCAGCAGCGTAGCTTCGACCCTGGGGGAGACCCAGTACTTC
TRBV7-6	NA	TRBD2	TRBJ2-3	CASSPFLAGGLAADTQYF	TGTGCCAGCAGCCCCTTTCTAGCGGGAGGATTGGCAGCAGATACGCAGTATTTT
TRBV6-4	NA	NA	TRBJ2-3	CASSDRAGGTDTQYF	TGTGCCAGCAGTGACCGAGCAGGGGGCACAGATACGCAGTATTTT
TRBV7-2	NA	NA	TRBJ1-2	CASSLVAAAYGYTF	TGTGCCAGCAGCTTAGTCGCGGCAGCTTATGGCTACACCTTC
TRBV6-1	NA	TRBD1	TRBJ2-3	CASSGNWDSGSTDTQYF	TGTGCCAGCAGTGGAAACTGGGACAGCGGAAGCACAGATACGCAGTATTTT
TRBV11-2	NA	NA	TRBJ1-6	CASSATGFNSPLHF	TGTGCCAGCAGCGCTACAGGTTTTAATTCACCCCTCCACTTT
TRBV7-8	NA	NA	TRBJ2-3	CASSLRGTISTDTQYF	TGTGCCAGCAGCCTAAGGGGGACTATAAGCACAGATACGCAGTATTTT
TRBV28	NA	NA	TRBJ1-4	CASSLLRTVTTNEKLFF	TGTGCCAGCAGTTTATTAAGGACAGTCACAACTAATGAAAAACTGTTTTTT
TRBV5-4	once	NA	TRBJ2-2	CASSPRAGPMASTGELFF	TGTGCCAGCAGCCCGCGTGCCGGGCCCATGGCTAGCACCGGGGAGCTGTTTTTT
TRBV5-1	NA	TRBD2	TRBJ2-7	CASSLRLAGDEQYF	TGCGCCAGCAGCTTGCGTCTAGCGGGAGACGAGCAGTACTTC
TRBV2	NA	TRBD1	TRBJ1-5	CASRQGNSNQPQHF	TGTGCCAGCAGACAGGGGAATAGCAATCAGCCCCAGCATTTT
TRBV12-3/TRBV12-4	NA	NA	TRBJ2-5	CASKRKTQYF	TGTGCCAGCAAGAGAAAGACCCAGTACTTC
TRBV5-1	NA	NA	TRBJ2-3	CASTLSDTQYF	TGCGCCAGCACCCTCTCAGATACGCAGTATTTT
TRBV19	NA	NA	TRBJ1-5	CASKLTGSHYSNQPQHF	TGTGCCAGTAAGCTCACAGGGTCCCACTATAGCAATCAGCCCCAGCATTTT
TRBV6-4	NA	TRBD1	TRBJ2-3	CASRSTGGSTDTQYF	TGTGCCAGCAGATCGACAGGGGGGAGCACAGATACGCAGTATTTT
TRBV16	NA	NA	TRBJ1-3	CASSQSGGSGNTIYF	TGTGCCAGCAGCCAATCAGGAGGCTCTGGAAACACCATATATTTT
TRBV30	NA	NA	TRBJ2-2	CAWSVPGTSKGELFF	TGTGCCTGGAGTGTACCGGGGACTTCCAAAGGGGAGCTGTTTTTT
TRBV7-9	NA	TRBD1	TRBJ1-4	CASSLSWQGGRGTNEKLFF	TGTGCCAGCAGCTTATCCTGGCAAGGGGGCAGGGGAACTAATGAAAAACTGTTTTTT
TRBV2	NA	NA	TRBJ2-1	CASSGGLQFF	TGTGCCAGCAGTGGAGGACTTCAGTTCTTC
TRBV2	NA	NA	TRBJ2-1	CASSPRDKQFF	TGTGCCAGCAGTCCCCGGGACAAACAGTTCTTC
TRBV12-5	NA	TRBD1	TRBJ2-5	CASGNDRGQETQYF	TGTGCTAGTGGCAATGACAGGGGGCAAGAGACCCAGTACTTC
TRBV25-1	NA	NA	TRBJ2-2	CASSELDTGELFF	TGTGCCAGCAGTGAATTGGACACCGGGGAGCTGTTTTTT
TRBV19	NA	NA	TRBJ1-5	CASSLDGFSNQPQHF	TGTGCCAGTAGCTTGGACGGTTTTAGCAATCAGCCCCAGCATTTT
TRBV24-1	NA	NA	TRBJ1-2	CATSDTGGSLGYTF	TGTGCCACCAGTGATACAGGCGGTTCGTTGGGCTACACCTTC
TRBV7-9	few	NA	TRBJ2-7	CASSPRQGLYF	TGTGCCAGCAGCCCCCGACAGGGACTGTACTTC
TRBV7-3	NA	NA	TRBJ2-1	CASSLRPLPGDSEQFF	TGTGCCAGCAGCTTAAGGCCCCTCCCGGGGGACAGTGAGCAGTTCTTC
TRBV6-5	NA	NA	TRBJ1-6	CASSYRDGADNSPLHF	TGTGCCAGCAGTTACCGCGACGGAGCGGATAATTCACCCCTCCACTTT
TRBV18	NA	NA	TRBJ2-1	CASSPGEINEQFF	TGTGCCAGCTCACCCGGGGAAATCAATGAGCAGTTCTTC